This T cell receptor (beta chain) was recorded in a study of CD8 T cells in Susac syndrome. Study-wide points: An acknowledgment was made by the study that its TCR sequencing and HLA analysis involved relatively few individuals.

The authors reverse transcribed 0.5 to 1 ug RNA with random hexamers. With immunoSEQ multiplex PCR, TCR beta CDR3 was amplified across 54 Vbeta and 13 Jbeta. TCRdb analysed the immunoSEQ multiplex PCR reads with MiXCR anew, one entry per CDR3 protein. The top ten hold approximately 0.081% of the sample, which has approximately 200,000 distinct CDR3 sequences, around 93% seen once. Comment on this clonotype: Its target is unknown.

TEMRA cells underwent FACS enrichment and CD8+ and CD4+ T cells underwent negative isolation. This CDR3 comprises 15 residues. CDR1 is DFQATT, CDR2 SNEGSKA, per germline (reference sequence). V was clipped by 6 bases and J by 2 bases; unmatched bases: 12. Sequenced sample: CD4+ T cells from PBMCs. This clonotype originated in a human donor with multiple sclerosis. V and J are TRBV20-1 and TRBJ2-5, with 7 nucleotides matching TRBD2. As DNA, the CDR3 is TGCAGTGCCACCTTGCTGGCGGGGGTTCAAGAGACCCAGTACTTC. The encoded protein is CSATLLAGVQETQYF.